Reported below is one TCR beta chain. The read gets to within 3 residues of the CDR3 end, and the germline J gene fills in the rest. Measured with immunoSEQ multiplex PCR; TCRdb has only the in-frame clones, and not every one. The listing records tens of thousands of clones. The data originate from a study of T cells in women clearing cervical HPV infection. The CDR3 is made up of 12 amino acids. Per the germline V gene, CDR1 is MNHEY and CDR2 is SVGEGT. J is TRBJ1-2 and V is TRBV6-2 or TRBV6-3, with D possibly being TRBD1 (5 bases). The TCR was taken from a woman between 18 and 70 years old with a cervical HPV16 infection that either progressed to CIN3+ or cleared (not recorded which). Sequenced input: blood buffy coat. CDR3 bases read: TGTGCCAGCAGTACGGGGGTGCGAGCC. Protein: CASSTGVRA. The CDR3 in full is CASSTGVRAYTF.